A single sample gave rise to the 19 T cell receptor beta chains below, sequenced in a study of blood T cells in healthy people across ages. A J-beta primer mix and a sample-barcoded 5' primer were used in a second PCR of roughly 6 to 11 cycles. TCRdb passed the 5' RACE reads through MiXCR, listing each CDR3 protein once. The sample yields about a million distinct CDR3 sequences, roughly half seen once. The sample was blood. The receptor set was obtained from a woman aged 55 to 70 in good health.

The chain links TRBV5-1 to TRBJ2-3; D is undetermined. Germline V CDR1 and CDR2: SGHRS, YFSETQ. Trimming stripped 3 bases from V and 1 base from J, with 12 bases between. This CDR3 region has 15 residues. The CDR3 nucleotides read TGCGCCAGCAGCTCCTTGGGGTCCGGCACAGATACGCAGTATTTT. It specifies CASSSLGSGTDTQYF.

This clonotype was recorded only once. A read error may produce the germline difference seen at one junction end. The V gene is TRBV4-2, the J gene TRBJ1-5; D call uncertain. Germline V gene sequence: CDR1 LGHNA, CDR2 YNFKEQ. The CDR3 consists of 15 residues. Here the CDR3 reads CTSSQERVGNQPQHF. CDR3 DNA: TGTACCAGCAGCCAAGAGCGGGTGGGCAATCAGCCCCAGCATTTT.

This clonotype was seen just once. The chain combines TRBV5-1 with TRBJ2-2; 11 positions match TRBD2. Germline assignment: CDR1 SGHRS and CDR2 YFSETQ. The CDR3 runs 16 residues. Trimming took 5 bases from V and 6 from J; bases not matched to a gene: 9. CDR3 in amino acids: CASSTPGLAAPGELFF. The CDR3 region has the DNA TGCGCCAGCAGTACTCCGGGACTAGCGGCCCCCGGGGAGCTGTTTTTT.

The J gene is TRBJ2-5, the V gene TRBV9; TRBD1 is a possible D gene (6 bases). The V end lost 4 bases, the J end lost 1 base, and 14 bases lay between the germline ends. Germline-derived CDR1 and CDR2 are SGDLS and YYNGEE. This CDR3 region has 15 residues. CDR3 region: CASSSLDRPQETQYF. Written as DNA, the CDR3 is TGTGCCAGCAGCTCACTAGACAGGCCCCAAGAGACCCAGTACTTC. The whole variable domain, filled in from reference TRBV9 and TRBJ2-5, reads DSGVTQTPKHLITATGQRVTLRCSPRSGDLSVYWYQQSLDQGLQFLIQYYNGEERAKGNILERFSAQQFPDLHSELNLSSLELGDSALYFCASSSLDRPQETQYFGPGTRLLVL.

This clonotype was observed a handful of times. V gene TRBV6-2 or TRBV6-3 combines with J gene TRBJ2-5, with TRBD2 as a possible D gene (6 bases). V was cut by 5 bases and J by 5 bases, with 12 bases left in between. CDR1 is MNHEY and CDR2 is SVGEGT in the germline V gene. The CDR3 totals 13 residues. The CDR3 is CASSATRLETQYF. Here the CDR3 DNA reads TGTGCCAGCAGTGCGACTAGATTGGAGACCCAGTACTTC.

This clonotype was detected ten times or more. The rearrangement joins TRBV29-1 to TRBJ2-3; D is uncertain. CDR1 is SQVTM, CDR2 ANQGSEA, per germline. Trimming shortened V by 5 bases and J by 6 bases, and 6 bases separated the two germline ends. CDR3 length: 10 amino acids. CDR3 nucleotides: TGCAGCGTTTATTCGGATACGCAGTATTTT. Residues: CSVYSDTQYF.

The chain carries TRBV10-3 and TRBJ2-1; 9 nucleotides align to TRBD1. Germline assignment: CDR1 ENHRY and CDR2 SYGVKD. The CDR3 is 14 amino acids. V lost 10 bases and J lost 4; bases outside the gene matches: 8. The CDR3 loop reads CATLAGQGYNEQFF. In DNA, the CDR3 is TGTGCCACTTTGGCGGGACAGGGTTACAATGAGCAGTTCTTC.

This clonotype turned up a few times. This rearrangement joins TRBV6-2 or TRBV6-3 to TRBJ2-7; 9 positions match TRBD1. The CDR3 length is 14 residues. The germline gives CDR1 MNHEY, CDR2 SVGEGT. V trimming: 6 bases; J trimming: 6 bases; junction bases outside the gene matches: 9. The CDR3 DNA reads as TGTGCCAGCAGACACTCCGGGACAGGGTTCGAGCAGTACTTC. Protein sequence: CASRHSGTGFEQYF.

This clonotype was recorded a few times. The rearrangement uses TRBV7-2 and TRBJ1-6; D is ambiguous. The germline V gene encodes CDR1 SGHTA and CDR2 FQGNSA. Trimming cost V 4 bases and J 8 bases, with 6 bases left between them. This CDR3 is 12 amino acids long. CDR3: CASSYSHSPLHF. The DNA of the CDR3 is TGTGCCAGCAGCTATTCCCATTCACCCCTCCACTTT.

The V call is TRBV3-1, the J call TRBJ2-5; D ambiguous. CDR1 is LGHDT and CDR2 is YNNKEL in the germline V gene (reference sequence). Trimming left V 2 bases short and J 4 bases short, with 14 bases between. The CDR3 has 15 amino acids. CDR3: CASSQKPTSTETQYF. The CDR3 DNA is TGTGCCAGCAGCCAAAAACCGACCAGTACAGAGACCCAGTACTTC.

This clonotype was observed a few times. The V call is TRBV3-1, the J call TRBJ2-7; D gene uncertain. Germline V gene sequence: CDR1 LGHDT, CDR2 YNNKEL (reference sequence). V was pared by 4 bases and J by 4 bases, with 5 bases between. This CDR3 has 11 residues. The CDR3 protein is CASSRRYEQYF. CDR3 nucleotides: TGTGCCAGCAGCCGTAGATACGAGCAGTACTTC.

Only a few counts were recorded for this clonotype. CDR3 DNA: TGTGCCAGCAGAGGACAGGCAACTAATGAAAAACTGTTTTTT. Protein product: CASRGQATNEKLFF. V and J are TRBV6-5 and TRBJ1-4; TRBD1 agrees at 7 bases. Germline loops: CDR1 MNHEY, CDR2 SVGAGI. V dropped 6 bases and J dropped 0; count of bases not matched to a gene: 1. There are 14 residues in the CDR3.

The CDR3 reads CASHSGNRGETQYF. For the CDR3, the DNA is TGTGCCAGCCATTCGGGGAACAGGGGGGAGACCCAGTACTTC. This chain joins TRBV12-3 or TRBV12-4 and TRBJ2-7, with TRBD1 matching over 8 bases. Near its end, the DNA agrees better with TRBJ2-5, so the J call may be wrong. CDR3 length: 14 amino acids.

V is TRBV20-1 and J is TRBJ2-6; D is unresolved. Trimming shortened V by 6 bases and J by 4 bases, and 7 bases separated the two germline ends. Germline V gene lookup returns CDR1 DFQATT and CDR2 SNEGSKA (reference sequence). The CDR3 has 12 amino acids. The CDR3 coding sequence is TGCAGTGCGCGTGCGGGGGCCAACGTCCTGACTTTC. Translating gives CSARAGANVLTF.

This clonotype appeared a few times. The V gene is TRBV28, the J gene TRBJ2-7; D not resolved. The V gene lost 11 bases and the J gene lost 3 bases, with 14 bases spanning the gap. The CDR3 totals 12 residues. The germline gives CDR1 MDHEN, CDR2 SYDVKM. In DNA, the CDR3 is TGTGCCGTGGGCGAAAGATACTACGAGCAGTACTTC. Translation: CAVGERYYEQYF.

CDR3: CASTSSGLGIKEQYF. The CDR3 bases are TGTGCCAGCACTTCCTCCGGACTAGGCATTAAGGAGCAGTACTTC. The rearrangement uses TRBV12-3 or TRBV12-4 and TRBJ2-7; 7 bases are a match to TRBD2. This CDR3 contains 15 residues. V trimming: 7 bases; J trimming: 7 bases; junction bases outside the gene matches: 16.

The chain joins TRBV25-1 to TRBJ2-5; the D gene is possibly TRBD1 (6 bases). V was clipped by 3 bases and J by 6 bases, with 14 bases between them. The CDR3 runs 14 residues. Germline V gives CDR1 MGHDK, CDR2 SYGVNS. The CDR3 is CASSDPNRVQTQYF. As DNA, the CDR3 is TGTGCCAGCAGTGACCCGAACAGGGTTCAGACCCAGTACTTC.

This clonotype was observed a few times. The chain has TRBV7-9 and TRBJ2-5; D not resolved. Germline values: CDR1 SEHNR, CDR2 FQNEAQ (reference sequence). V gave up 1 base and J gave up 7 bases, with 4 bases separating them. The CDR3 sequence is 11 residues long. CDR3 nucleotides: TGTGCCAGCAGCTTAGACGGGACCCAGTACTTC. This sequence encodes CASSLDGTQYF.

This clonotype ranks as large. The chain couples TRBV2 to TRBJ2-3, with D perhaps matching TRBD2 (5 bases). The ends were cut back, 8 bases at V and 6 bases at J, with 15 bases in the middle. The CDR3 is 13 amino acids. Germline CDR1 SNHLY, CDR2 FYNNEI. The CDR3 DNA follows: TGTGCCAGCCTCGACGGGGTCAGCGATACGCAGTATTTT. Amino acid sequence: CASLDGVSDTQYF.